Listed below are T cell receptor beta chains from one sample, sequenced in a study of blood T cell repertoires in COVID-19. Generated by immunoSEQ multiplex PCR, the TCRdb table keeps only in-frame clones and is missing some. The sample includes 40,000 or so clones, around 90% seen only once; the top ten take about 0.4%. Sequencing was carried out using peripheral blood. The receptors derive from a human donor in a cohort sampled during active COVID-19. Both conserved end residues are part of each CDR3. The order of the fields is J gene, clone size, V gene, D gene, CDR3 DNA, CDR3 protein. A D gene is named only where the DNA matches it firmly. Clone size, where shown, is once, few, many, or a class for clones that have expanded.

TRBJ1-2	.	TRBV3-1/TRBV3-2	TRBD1	TGTGCCAGCAGCCAGGGACAGGGGGCTTCTGGCTACACCTTC	CASSQGQGASGYTF
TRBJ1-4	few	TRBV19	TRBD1	TGTGCCAGTAGGTCCCGACAGGGGGTCGAAAAACTGTTTTTT	CASRSRQGVEKLFF
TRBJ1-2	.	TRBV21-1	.	TGTGCCAGCAGCCTCAGACAGCTGACTAACTATGGCTACACCTTC	CASSLRQLTNYGYTF
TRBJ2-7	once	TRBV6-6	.	TGTGCCAGCAGTTACTCCGGCCGGGGCTACGAGCAGTACTTC	CASSYSGRGYEQYF
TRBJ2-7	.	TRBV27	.	TGTGCCAGCAGTTTGGGGCAGACCTACGAGCAGTACTTC	CASSLGQTYEQYF
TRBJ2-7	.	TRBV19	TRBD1	TGTGCCAGTAGTATAATACAGGGGGCTGGTTACGAGCAGTACTTC	CASSIIQGAGYEQYF
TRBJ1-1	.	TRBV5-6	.	TGTGCCAGCAGCTTGAAAGGAGTGAACACTGAAGCTTTCTTT	CASSLKGVNTEAFF
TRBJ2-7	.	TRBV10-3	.	TGTGCCGTAGCAGGCCAGGGGTCCTACGAGCAGTACTTC	CAVAGQGSYEQYF
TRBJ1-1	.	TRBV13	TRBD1	TGTGCCAGCAGCACCAGGACAGGTAAGGCTGAAGCTTTCTTT	CASSTRTGKAEAFF
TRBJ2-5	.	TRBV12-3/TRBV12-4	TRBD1	TGTGCCAGCAGTATATCGGGACAGGCTAACTTC	CASSISGQANF
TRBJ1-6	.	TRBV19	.	TGTGCCAGTAGTCCAACCGGGATTCTCGGCCTACCCCTCCACTTT	CASSPTGILGLPLHF
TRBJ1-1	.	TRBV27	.	TGTGCCAGCAGTGGGGGAGGGGCGAACACTGAAGCTTTCTTT	CASSGGGANTEAFF
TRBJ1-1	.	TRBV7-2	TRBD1	TGTGCCAGCAGCTTCCAGGGGGACACTGAAGCTTTCTTT	CASSFQGDTEAFF
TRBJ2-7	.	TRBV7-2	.	TGTGCCAGCAGCTTAGGTTGGGGCAGGGGGGACTACGAGCAGTACTTC	CASSLGWGRGDYEQYF
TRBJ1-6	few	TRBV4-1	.	TGCGCCAGCAGCCAAGATTATTCGCGGGGGGAGGGTTCACCCCTCCACTTT	CASSQDYSRGEGSPLHF
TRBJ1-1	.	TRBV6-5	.	TGTGCCAGCAGTTACTCGTCCGGGGTGCTTACTGAAGCTTTCTTT	CASSYSSGVLTEAFF
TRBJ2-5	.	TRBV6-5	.	TGTGCCAGCAGGGCAGGTAACCTATGGACCCAGTACTTC	CASRAGNLWTQYF
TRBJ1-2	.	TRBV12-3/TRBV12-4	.	TGTGCCAGCAGTTTGCGGGGGGAGAGGTACACCTTC	CASSLRGERYTF
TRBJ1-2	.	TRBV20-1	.	TGCAGTGCTAGTCCCCAGGCCGGATATTACTATGGCTACACCTTC	CSASPQAGYYYGYTF
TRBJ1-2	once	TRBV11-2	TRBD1	TGTGCCAGCAGCTCACCCCGGACAGGACAAGGGGTTAACTATGGCTACACCTTC	CASSSPRTGQGVNYGYTF
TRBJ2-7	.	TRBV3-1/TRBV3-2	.	TGTGCCAGCAGCCCGGGACACTACTACGAGCAGTACTTC	CASSPGHYYEQYF
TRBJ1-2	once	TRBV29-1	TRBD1	TGCAGCGTTAACAGGGGACGGTATGGCTACACCTTC	CSVNRGRYGYTF
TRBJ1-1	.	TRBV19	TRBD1	TGTGCCAGTAGTCTTCGGAGGGACAGGGGCAGGAGCACTGAAGCTTTCTTT	CASSLRRDRGRSTEAFF
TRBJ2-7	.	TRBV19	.	TGTGCCAGTAGTATGGTTGGCAGCTACGAGCAGTACTTC	CASSMVGSYEQYF
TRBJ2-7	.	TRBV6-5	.	TGTGCCAGCAGCCGCACAGGGAGCTACGAGCAGTACTTC	CASSRTGSYEQYF
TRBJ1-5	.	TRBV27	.	TGTGCCAGCAGTCCCTTCGAGGTGGGTCAGCCCCAGCATTTT	CASSPFEVGQPQHF
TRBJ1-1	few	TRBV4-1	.	TGCGCCAGCAGCCTCCACAATACCGGGTCCGACACTGAAGCTTTCTTT	CASSLHNTGSDTEAFF
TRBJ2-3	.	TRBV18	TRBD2	TGTGCCAGCTCATCGGGGACTAGCGGAGCAGATACGCAGTATTTT	CASSSGTSGADTQYF
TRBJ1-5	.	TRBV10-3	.	TGTGCCATCAGTGAGTCGAGGGGGGGGCCGGGTGGTCAGCCCCAGCATTTT	CAISESRGGPGGQPQHF